Presented here are 21 T cell receptor beta chains from one specimen sequenced in a study of cytomegalovirus exposure and HLA in healthy donors. The PCR was carried out with 60 Vbeta primers and 13 Jbeta primers. Repertoires were generated with immunoSEQ multiplex PCR, while TCRdb's copy carries only in-frame clones and drops some. Here the sample spans roughly 250,000 clones, 80% to 90% being singletons. What was sequenced was PBMCs. These receptors came from a woman between 40 and 50 years old in good health and CMV-seropositive.

The table lists this clone with a count of one. The chain joins TRBV6-5 to TRBJ2-1; D is perhaps TRBD2 (7 bases). The germline V and J ends were trimmed by 8 bases and 8 bases, with 13 bases remaining between them. Looked up from germline, CDR1 is MNHEY and CDR2 is SVGAGI. The CDR3 consists of 12 residues. The CDR3 sequence: CASRGGRYEQFF. The CDR3, as DNA: TGTGCCAGCCGCGGGGGCCGGTATGAGCAGTTCTTC.

Comment on this clone: One end of the junction varies from germline; a read error may be responsible. The chain couples TRBV11-2 to TRBJ2-6; maybe TRBD1 (5 bases). The CDR3 contains 16 residues. Germline CDR1 reads SGHAT; CDR2 reads FQNNGV. CDR3 sequence: CASNYLVSGGANGLTF. The CDR3 nucleotides read TGTGCCAGCAACTATTTAGTTTCCGGTGGGGCCAACGGCCTGACTTTC.

This clone has a single count. The chain links TRBV21-1 to TRBJ1-4; TRBD1 is the table's D call, not checked against the DNA. TRBV21-1 is a known pseudogene. This CDR3 region has 17 residues. In nucleotides, the CDR3 is TGTGCCAGCAGCAAACGAGCCTGGACAGGACCTCTCGAAAAACTGTTTTTT. This translates into CASSKRAWTGPLEKLFF.

V and J are TRBV4-2 and TRBJ1-4; D is perhaps TRBD1 (6 bases). Germline V gene lookup returns CDR1 LGHNA and CDR2 YNFKEQ. V was pared by 4 bases and J by 1 base, with 19 bases between. CDR3 length: 18 amino acids. Here the CDR3 reads CASSPTGLTLRTNEKLFF. The CDR3 bases are TGTGCCAGCAGCCCGACAGGACTGACTCTCCGAACTAATGAAAAACTGTTTTTT.

The chain couples TRBV19 to TRBJ1-5; no firm D call. This CDR3 contains 15 residues. The ends were cut back, 4 bases at V and 4 bases at J, with 14 bases in the middle. Germline CDR1 LNHDA, CDR2 SQIVND (reference sequence). The CDR3 DNA reads TGTGCCAGTAGTACCCCCCTTCGGGGAAATCAGCCCCAGCATTTT. It codes for CASSTPLRGNQPQHF.

This chain joins TRBV27 and TRBJ2-7; 7 bases match TRBD1. The CDR3 is made up of 14 amino acids. Unmatched junction bases numbered 6, after V lost 5 bases and J lost 2 bases. CDR1 MNHEY and CDR2 SMNVEV come from the germline V gene (reference sequence). The CDR3 coding sequence is TGTGCCAGCAGTCCCTGGGACAGACCCTACGAGCAGTACTTC. Protein product: CASSPWDRPYEQYF.

The chain couples TRBV28 to TRBJ2-4, with 7 nucleotides matching TRBD2. The CDR3 covers 17 residues. Trimming at V came to 5 bases and at J to 6 bases, leaving 16 bases not matched to a gene. CDR1 and CDR2 from the germline V gene are MDHEN and SYDVKM. CDR3 bases: TGTGCCAGCAGTCGGGCCCGGGCTAGCGGACCGTCAAACATTCAGTACTTC. It is translated as CASSRARASGPSNIQYF.

The chain couples TRBV7-6 to TRBJ2-2; D remains ambiguous. The CDR3 is made up of 13 amino acids. Germline V gene sequence: CDR1 SGHVS, CDR2 FNYEAQ. With 2 bases removed from V and 4 bases from J, the gap between germline ends came to 5 bases. Here the CDR3 reads CASSLYGTGELFF. CDR3 coding DNA: TGTGCCAGCAGCTTATACGGCACCGGGGAGCTGTTTTTT.

In DNA, the CDR3 is TGTGCCAGCAGCCCTCGGACAGGGAGAAGCAATCAGCCCCAGCATTTT. It codes for CASSPRTGRSNQPQHF. The chain employs TRBV11-2 and TRBJ1-5; TRBD1 aligns across 8 bases. J lost 1 base, V lost 5 bases, and 7 bases had no gene match. Per germline, CDR1 SGHAT and CDR2 FQNNGV. This CDR3 is 16 amino acids long.

In nucleotides, the CDR3 is TGTGCCAGCAGCTTAGAGGACAGGGGTACAGATACGCAGTATTTT. This encodes CASSLEDRGTDTQYF. The rearrangement uses TRBV11-3 and TRBJ2-3; 9 nucleotides agree with TRBD1. Trimming cost V 0 bases and J 3 bases; bases outside gene matches: 1. The CDR3 has 15 residues. Germline-derived CDR1 and CDR2 are SGHNT and YENEEA.

This clone was detected once. The chain joins TRBV4-2 to TRBJ2-1, with 11 bases aligning to TRBD2. This CDR3 comprises 16 residues. V lost 0 bases and J lost 7; bases outside the gene matches: 5. Per the germline V gene, CDR1 is LGHNA and CDR2 is YNFKEQ. CDR3 residues: CASSQEVAGGKNEQFF. CDR3 nucleotide sequence: TGTGCCAGCAGCCAAGAAGTAGCGGGAGGGAAAAATGAGCAGTTCTTC.

The chain uses TRBV28 and TRBJ1-1; D remains unclear. Germline V gene sequence: CDR1 MDHEN, CDR2 SYDVKM. This CDR3 contains 14 residues. The ends were cut back, 2 bases at V and 0 bases at J, with 7 bases in the middle. This chain's CDR3 is CASSLGTVNTEAFF. The CDR3 nucleotides are TGTGCCAGCAGTTTAGGAACAGTGAACACTGAAGCTTTCTTT.

The chain has TRBV2 and TRBJ2-7, with 9 bases lining up with TRBD2. After removal of 8 bases from V and 1 base from J, the junction contained 6 bases not matched to a gene. CDR1 and CDR2 (germline): SNHLY, FYNNEI. This CDR3 spans 14 amino acids. CDR3 in amino acids: CASLEREASYEQYF. The DNA for the CDR3 is TGTGCCAGCTTGGAGCGGGAGGCTTCCTACGAGCAGTACTTC.

The chain combines TRBV29-1 with TRBJ2-3, with TRBD2 matching 8 bases. Germline trimming cut 0 bases from V and 5 bases from J; bases unmatched to any gene: 7. Germline lookup yields CDR1 SQVTM and CDR2 ANQGSEA. This CDR3 contains 15 residues. The CDR3 bases are TGCAGCGTTGAAGATCCGGGAGGGCCGATAGATACGCAGTATTTT. The encoded protein is CSVEDPGGPIDTQYF.

This chain uses TRBV9 with TRBJ1-3, with D maybe TRBD1 (5 bases). Trimming stripped 0 bases from V and 0 bases from J, with 10 bases between. Germline loops: CDR1 SGDLS, CDR2 YYNGEE. CDR3 length: 16 residues. This chain's CDR3 is CASSVVGGLSGNTIYF. The CDR3 DNA reads as TGTGCCAGCAGCGTAGTCGGGGGACTCTCTGGAAACACCATATATTTT.

This clone was found once. V is TRBV25-1 and J is TRBJ1-3, with no clear D. Germline CDR1 is MGHDK and CDR2 is SYGVNS. The CDR3 extends over 14 amino acids. Trimming removed 4 bases from V and 4 bases from J, with 11 bases in between. This CDR3 is CASSGGGVGNTIYF. In DNA, the CDR3 is TGTGCCAGCAGTGGCGGTGGAGTCGGAAACACCATATATTTT.

This sequence joins TRBV2 and TRBJ2-1; 14 positions agree with TRBD2. Germline-derived CDR1 and CDR2 are SNHLY and FYNNEI. V was pared by 3 bases and J by 4 bases, with 5 bases of the junction left unmatched. The CDR3 extends over 17 amino acids. The DNA for the CDR3 is TGTGCCAGCAGTGAGACTAGCGGGAGGGCCATTTACAATGAGCAGTTCTTC. The encoded protein is CASSETSGRAIYNEQFF.

The chain joins TRBV10-3 to TRBJ2-7; the match to TRBD1 covers 9 bases. Trimming took 7 bases from V and 5 from J; bases not matched to a gene: 9. Per germline, CDR1 ENHRY and CDR2 SYGVKD. There are 14 residues in the CDR3. As DNA, the CDR3 is TGTGCCATCAAGCCCGGGACAGGGTCCAACGAGCAGTACTTC. Translated, it gives CAIKPGTGSNEQYF.

This clone was recorded only once. The chain has TRBV27 and TRBJ1-6, with 9 bases aligning to TRBD1. Trimming took 4 bases from V and 8 from J; bases not matched to a gene: 6. Germline assignment: CDR1 MNHEY and CDR2 SMNVEV (reference sequence). CDR3 length: 15 residues. CDR3 DNA: TGTGCCAGCAGTTCCTCCGGGACAGGGCATTCACCCCTCCACTTT. Its translation: CASSSSGTGHSPLHF.

As concerns this clone: The same CDR3 also results from other DNA sequences found in this sample. The chain carries TRBV19 and TRBJ2-5, with TRBD2 matching over 10 bases. V lost 3 bases and J lost 5; bases outside the gene matches: 9. Germline V lookup: CDR1 LNHDA, CDR2 SQIVND (reference sequence). This CDR3 is 16 amino acids long. CDR3 amino acids: CASSIASGRAGETQYF. CDR3 nucleotide sequence: TGTGCCAGTAGTATCGCCAGCGGGAGGGCCGGGGAGACCCAGTACTTC.

As to this clone: This CDR3 is also generated by other DNA sequences in the sample. The chain links TRBV7-9 to TRBJ2-3, with D possibly matching TRBD1 (5 bases). V dropped 1 base and J dropped 3 bases, with 8 bases sitting between them. This CDR3 is 14 amino acids long. Looked up from germline, CDR1 is SEHNR and CDR2 is FQNEAQ (reference sequence). The DNA of the CDR3 is TGTGCCAGCAGCTTAGATAGGGGTACAGATACGCAGTATTTT. It is translated as CASSLDRGTDTQYF.